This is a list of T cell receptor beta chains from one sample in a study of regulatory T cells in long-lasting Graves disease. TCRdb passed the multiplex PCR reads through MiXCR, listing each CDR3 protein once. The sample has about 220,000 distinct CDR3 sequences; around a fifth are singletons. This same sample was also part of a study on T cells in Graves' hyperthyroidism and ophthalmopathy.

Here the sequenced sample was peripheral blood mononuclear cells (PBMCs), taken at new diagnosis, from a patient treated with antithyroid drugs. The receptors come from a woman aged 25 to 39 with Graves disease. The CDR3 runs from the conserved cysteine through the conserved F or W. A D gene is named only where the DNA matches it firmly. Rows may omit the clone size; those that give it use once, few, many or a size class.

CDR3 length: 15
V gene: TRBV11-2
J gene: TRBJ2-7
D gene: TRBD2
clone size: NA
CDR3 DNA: TGCGCCAGCAGCCAGGCCCCGGGGGGGTCCTACGAGCAGTACTTC
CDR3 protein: CASSQAPGGSYEQYF

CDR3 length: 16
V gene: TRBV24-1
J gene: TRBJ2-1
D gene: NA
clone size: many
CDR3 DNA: TGTGCCACCAGCAACTCGGGGGCAGTCTCCTACAATGAGCAGTTCTTC
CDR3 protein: CATSNSGAVSYNEQFF

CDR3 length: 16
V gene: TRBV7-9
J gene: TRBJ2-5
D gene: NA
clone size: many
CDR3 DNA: TGTGCCAGCAGCTCCTCATCTGCGACCGGTAGTGGGACCCAGTACTTC
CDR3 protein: CASSSSSATGSGTQYF

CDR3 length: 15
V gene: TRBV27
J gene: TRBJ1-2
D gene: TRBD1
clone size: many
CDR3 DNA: TGTGCCAGCAGTTTCGGACAGGGCCCCCAACAAAGCTACACCTTC
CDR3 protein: CASSFGQGPQQSYTF

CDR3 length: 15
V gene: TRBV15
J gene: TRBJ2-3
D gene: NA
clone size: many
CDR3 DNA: TGTGCCACCAGCAGAGAAGAAAGGAGCACAGATACGCAGTATTTT
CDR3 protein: CATSREERSTDTQYF

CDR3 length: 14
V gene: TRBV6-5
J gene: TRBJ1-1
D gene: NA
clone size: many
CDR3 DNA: TGTGCCAGCAGTTTCAGGGATCTCAACACTGAAGCTTTCTTT
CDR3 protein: CASSFRDLNTEAFF

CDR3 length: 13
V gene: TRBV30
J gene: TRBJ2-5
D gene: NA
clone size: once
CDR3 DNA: TGTGCCTGGAGAGCAAGGGGGGGAGAGACCCAGTCCTTC
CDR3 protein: CAWRARGGETQSF

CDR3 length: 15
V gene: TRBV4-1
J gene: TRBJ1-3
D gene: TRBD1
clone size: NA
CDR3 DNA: TGCGCCAGCAGCCAAGACCCGACAGGGGGAAACACCATATATTTT
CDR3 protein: CASSQDPTGGNTIYF

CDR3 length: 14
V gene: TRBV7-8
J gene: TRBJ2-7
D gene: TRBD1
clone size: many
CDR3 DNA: TGTGCCAGCAGCTTAGCCCGGGACAGCTACGAGCAGTACTTC
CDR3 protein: CASSLARDSYEQYF

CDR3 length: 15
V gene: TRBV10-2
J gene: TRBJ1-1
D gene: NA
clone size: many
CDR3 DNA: TGCGCCAGCAGTGAGTTCTTCCAATGGAGGACTGAAGCTTTCTTT
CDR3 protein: CASSEFFQWRTEAFF

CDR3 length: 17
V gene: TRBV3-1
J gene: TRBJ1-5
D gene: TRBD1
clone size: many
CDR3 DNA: TGTGCCAGCAGCCCTGACCCGGACAGGACAGGCAATCAGCCCCAGCATTTT
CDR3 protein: CASSPDPDRTGNQPQHF

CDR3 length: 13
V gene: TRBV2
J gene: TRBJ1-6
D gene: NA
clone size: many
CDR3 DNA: TGTGCCAGCAGCCTCTCCAATAATTCACCCCTCCACTTT
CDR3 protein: CASSLSNNSPLHF

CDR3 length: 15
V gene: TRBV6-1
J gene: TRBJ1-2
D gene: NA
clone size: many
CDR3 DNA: TGTGCCAGCAGTGCTGAGTATAGGACAGCCTATGGCTACACCTTC
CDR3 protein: CASSAEYRTAYGYTF

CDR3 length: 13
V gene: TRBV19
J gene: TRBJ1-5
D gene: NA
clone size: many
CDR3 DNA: TGTGCCAGTAGTGAAAGGCCCAATCAGCCCCAGCATTTT
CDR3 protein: CASSERPNQPQHF

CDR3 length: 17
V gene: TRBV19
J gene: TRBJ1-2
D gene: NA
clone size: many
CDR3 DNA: TGTGCCAGTAGTCAACCGGGACGGAAGGGTATTTCCTATGGCTACACCTTC
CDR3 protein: CASSQPGRKGISYGYTF

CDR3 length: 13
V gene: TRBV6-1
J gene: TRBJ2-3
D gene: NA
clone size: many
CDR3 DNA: TGTGCCAGCAGTGAGGCAGTTGCAGATACGCAGTATTTT
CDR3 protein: CASSEAVADTQYF

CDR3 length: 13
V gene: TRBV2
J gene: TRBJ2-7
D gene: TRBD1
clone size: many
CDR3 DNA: TGTGCCAGTGGGACAGGGAGTGCCTACGAGCAGTACTTC
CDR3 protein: CASGTGSAYEQYF

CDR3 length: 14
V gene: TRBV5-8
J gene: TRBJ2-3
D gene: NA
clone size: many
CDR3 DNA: TGTGCCAGCAGCATTCACAGCAGCACAGATACGCAGTATTTT
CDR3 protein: CASSIHSSTDTQYF

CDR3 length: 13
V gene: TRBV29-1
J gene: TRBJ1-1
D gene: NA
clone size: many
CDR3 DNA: TGCAGCGTCGGAGAGGGGGTGAACACTGAAGCTTTCTTT
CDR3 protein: CSVGEGVNTEAFF

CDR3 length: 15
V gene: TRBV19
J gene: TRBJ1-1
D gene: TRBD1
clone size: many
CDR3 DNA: TGTGCCAGTACGGGGCTCGGGACAGGACAACTTGAAGCTTTCTTT
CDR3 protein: CASTGLGTGQLEAFF

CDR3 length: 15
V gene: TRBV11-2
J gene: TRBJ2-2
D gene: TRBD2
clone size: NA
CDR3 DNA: TGTGCCAGCAGCCTAAGCGGGGGGCGGACCGGGGAGCTGTTTTTT
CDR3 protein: CASSLSGGRTGELFF

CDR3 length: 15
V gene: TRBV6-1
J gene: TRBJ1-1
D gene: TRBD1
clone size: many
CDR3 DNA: TGTGCCAGCAGAGACCAGACAGGGCCCGGCGGTGAAGCTTTCTTT
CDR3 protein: CASRDQTGPGGEAFF

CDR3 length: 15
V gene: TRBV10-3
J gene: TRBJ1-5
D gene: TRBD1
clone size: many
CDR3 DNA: TGTGCCATCAGGAAGACAGGGCGTGAAGATCAGCCCCAGCATTTT
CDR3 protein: CAIRKTGREDQPQHF

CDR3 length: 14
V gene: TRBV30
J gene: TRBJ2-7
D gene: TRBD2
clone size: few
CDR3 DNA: TGTGCCTGGCAAACTAGCGGGAGCCCCTACGAGCAGTACTTC
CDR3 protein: CAWQTSGSPYEQYF

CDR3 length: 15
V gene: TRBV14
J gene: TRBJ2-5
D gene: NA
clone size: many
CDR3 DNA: TGTGCCAGCAGCCAAGATCGGACTTACCAAGAGACCCAGTACTTC
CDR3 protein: CASSQDRTYQETQYF

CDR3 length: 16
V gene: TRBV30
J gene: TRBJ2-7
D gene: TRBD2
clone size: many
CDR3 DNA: TGTGCCTGGAGTGGGCTCGGTCGGCGGGAGTTCTACGAGCAGTACTTC
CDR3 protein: CAWSGLGRREFYEQYF

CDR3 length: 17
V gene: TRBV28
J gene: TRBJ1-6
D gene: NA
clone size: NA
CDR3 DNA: TGTGCCAGCAGTTTACTTGGGGGGGGACAATATAATTCACCCCTCCACTTT
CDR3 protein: CASSLLGGGQYNSPLHF

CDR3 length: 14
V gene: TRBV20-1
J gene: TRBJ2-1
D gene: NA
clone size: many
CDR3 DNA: TGCAGTGCTAGAGAAAGTGAGGGGCGGAATGAGCAGTTCTTC
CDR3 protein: CSARESEGRNEQFF

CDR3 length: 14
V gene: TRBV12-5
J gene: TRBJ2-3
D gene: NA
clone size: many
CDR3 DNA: TGTGCTAGTGGTTTGGGACAGGTCACAGATACGCAGTATTTT
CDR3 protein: CASGLGQVTDTQYF

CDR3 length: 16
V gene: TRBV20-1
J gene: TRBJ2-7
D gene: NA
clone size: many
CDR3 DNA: TGCAGTGCTAGACCCGAACAGGTCTACAGCTCCTACGAGCAGTACTTC
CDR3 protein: CSARPEQVYSSYEQYF

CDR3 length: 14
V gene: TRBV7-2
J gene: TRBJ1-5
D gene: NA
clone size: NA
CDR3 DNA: TGTGCCAGCAGCCGCAGGTTTAGCAATCAGCCCCAGCATTTT
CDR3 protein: CASSRRFSNQPQHF

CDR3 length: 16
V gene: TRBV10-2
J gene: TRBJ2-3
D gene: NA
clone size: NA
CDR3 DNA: TGCGCCAGCGGGGAGGGGGTTGCGGGAGAGCCAGATACGCAGTATTTT
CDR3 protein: CASGEGVAGEPDTQYF